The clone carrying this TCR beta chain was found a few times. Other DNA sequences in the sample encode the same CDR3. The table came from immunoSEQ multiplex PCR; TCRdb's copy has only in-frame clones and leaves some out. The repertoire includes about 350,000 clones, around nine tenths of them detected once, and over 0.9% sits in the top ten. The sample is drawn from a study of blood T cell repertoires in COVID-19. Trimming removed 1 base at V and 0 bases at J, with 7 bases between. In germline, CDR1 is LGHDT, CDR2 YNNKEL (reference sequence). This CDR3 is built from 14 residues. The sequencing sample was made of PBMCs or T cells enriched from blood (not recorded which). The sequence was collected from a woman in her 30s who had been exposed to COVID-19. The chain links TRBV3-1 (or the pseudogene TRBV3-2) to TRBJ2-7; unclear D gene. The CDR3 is CASSQVGSSYEQYF. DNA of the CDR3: TGTGCCAGCAGCCAAGTTGGCAGCTCCTACGAGCAGTACTTC.